The source of this T cell receptor beta chain is a study of blood T cell repertoires in COVID-19. Study in general: Sites in the United States, Italy and Spain provided acute and convalescent COVID-19 samples. The analysed material was cDNA or gDNA that came from T cells, B-cell-depleted T cells, or PBMCs.

The length of the CDR3 is 15 residues. Unmatched junction bases numbered 1, after V lost 1 base and J lost 3 bases. Per the germline V gene, CDR1 is SGHRS and CDR2 is YFSETQ. Original analysis: Amplification with reference gene primers provided the estimates of nucleated cell counts. Sequencing used immunoSEQ multiplex PCR; TCRdb keeps in-frame clones, though not all of them. The D gene and trimming were derived from the DNA, and the V and J assignments and clone size from that table. The table lists 80,000 to 130,000 clones, 70% to 90% of them singletons, with about 6.3% in the top ten. Material for sequencing was peripheral blood. V is TRBV5-1 and J is TRBJ2-1; TRBD2 agrees at 10 bases. The sequence was collected from a woman in her fifties or sixties with acute or convalescent COVID-19. Written as DNA, the CDR3 is TGCGCCAGCAGCTTGAGCGGGAGGGACTACAATGAGCAGTTCTTC. It encodes CASSLSGRDYNEQFF. The full variable domain, rest sourced from reference TRBV5-1 and TRBJ2-1, is KAGVTQTPRYLIKTRGQQVTLSCSPISGHRSVSWYQQTPGQGLQFLFEYFSETQRNKGNFPGRFSGRQFSNSRSEMNVSTLELGDSALYLCASSLSGRDYNEQFFGPGTRLTVL.